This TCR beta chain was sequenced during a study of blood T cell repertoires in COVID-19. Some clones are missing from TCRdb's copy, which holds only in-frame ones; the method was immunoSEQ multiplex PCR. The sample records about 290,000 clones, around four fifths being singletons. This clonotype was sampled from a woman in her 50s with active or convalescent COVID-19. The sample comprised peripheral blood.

The DNA of the CDR3 is TGCGCCAGCAGTCGGGGGACTAGCGGGATGAATGAGCAGTTCTTC. It encodes CASSRGTSGMNEQFF. J is TRBJ2-1 and V is TRBV10-1, with TRBD2 identical over 13 bases. J lost 7 bases, V lost 5 bases, and 5 bases had no gene match. The CDR3 is 15 residues long. Germline V gives CDR1 WNHNN, CDR2 SYGVQD (reference sequence).